A single sample gave rise to the 21 T cell receptor beta chains below, sequenced in a study of OX40 agonist ivuxolimab in advanced cancers. The data were produced by immunoSEQ multiplex PCR, yet TCRdb's version contains in-frame clones alone and is incomplete. The sample has 60,000 to 100,000 clones, roughly 92% seen once. Material: CD4+ or CD8+ T cells sorted from blood, obtained in a trial of the OX40 agonist ivuxolimab. All receptors come from an adult with an advanced solid tumor such as melanoma, head and neck, liver or kidney cancer.

The chain couples TRBV4-2 to TRBJ2-1; maybe TRBD2 (5 bases). Germline assignment: CDR1 LGHNA and CDR2 YNFKEQ. Trimming left V 0 bases short and J 8 bases short, with 17 bases between. This CDR3 has 16 amino acids. The CDR3 nucleotides read TGTGCCAGCAGCCAAGAAAAAAGTTGGGCCGGGGATGAGCAGTTCTTC. As protein: CASSQEKSWAGDEQFF.

This clone has a single count. The chain couples TRBV28 to TRBJ1-1; perhaps TRBD1 as D (6 bases). The CDR3 has 14 residues. V lost 7 bases and J lost 6, with 18 bases in between. Germline V lookup: CDR1 MDHEN, CDR2 SYDVKM. CDR3 protein: CASNNNRVTPEAFF. The CDR3 DNA is TGTGCCAGCAATAATAACAGGGTTACCCCTGAAGCTTTCTTT. The variable domain in full, completed from reference TRBV28 and TRBJ1-1, reads DVKVTQSSRYLVKRTGEKVFLECVQDMDHENMFWYRQDPGLGLRLIYFSYDVKMKEKGDIPEGYSVSREKKERFSLILESASTNQTSMYLCASNNNRVTPEAFFGQGTRLTVV.

The chain carries TRBV11-3 and TRBJ1-1; TRBD1 is a possible D gene (6 bases). The V and J ends lost 2 bases and 2 bases respectively, with 9 bases between them. CDR3 length: 14 residues. Germline CDR1 reads SGHNT; CDR2 reads YENEEA. CDR3 DNA: TGTGCCAGCAGCTTACGGGGGGCCAACACTGAAGCTTTCTTT. The encoded protein is CASSLRGANTEAFF.

The chain links TRBV2 to TRBJ2-7; D unresolved. This CDR3 region has 10 residues. V lost 8 bases and J lost 3, with 5 bases in between. The germline V gene has CDR1 SNHLY and CDR2 FYNNEI. DNA of the CDR3: TGTGCCAGCTGCCTCTACGAGCAGTACTTC. This translates into CASCLYEQYF.

The chain recombines TRBV7-3 with TRBJ2-7, with 8 positions matching TRBD1. V shed 2 bases, J shed 2 bases, and the junction held 11 bases outside the gene matches. CDR1 and CDR2 (germline): SGHTA, FQGTGA. The CDR3 runs 17 residues. The CDR3, as DNA: TGTGCCAGCAGCTTATTTGGTGGGGGACAGGCAACCTACGAGCAGTACTTC. It codes for CASSLFGGGQATYEQYF.

The rearrangement joins TRBV13 to TRBJ1-6; a possible D gene is TRBD1 (6 bases). V lost 0 bases to trimming and J lost 13 bases, with 13 bases between them. There are 14 residues in the CDR3. In germline, CDR1 is PRHDT, CDR2 FYEKMQ (reference sequence). CDR3 residues: CASSLGLGGRPLHF. In DNA, the CDR3 is TGTGCCAGCAGCTTAGGCCTGGGGGGCCGGCCCCTCCACTTT.

This clone was found once. This sequence joins TRBV11-2 and TRBJ2-3, with D hard to call. The CDR3 is made up of 15 amino acids. V gave up 1 base and J gave up 2 bases, with 10 bases separating them. The germline gives CDR1 SGHAT, CDR2 FQNNGV. CDR3 sequence reads: CASSLVGSYTDTQYF. The CDR3 region has the DNA TGTGCCAGCAGCTTAGTTGGGTCCTACACAGATACGCAGTATTTT. Full variable domain (remainder filled in from reference TRBV11-2 and TRBJ2-3): EAGVAQSPRYKIIEKRQSVAFWCNPISGHATLYWYQQILGQGPKLLIQFQNNGVVDDSQLPKDRFSAERLKGVDSTLKIQPAKLEDSAVYLCASSLVGSYTDTQYFGPGTRLTVL.

The chain combines TRBV5-1 with TRBJ1-1; unclear D gene. CDR1 and CDR2 (germline): SGHRS, YFSETQ. V was pared by 0 bases and J by 1 base, with 7 bases between. The length of the CDR3 is 14 residues. CDR3: CASSLEGPNTEAFF. The CDR3 nucleotides are TGCGCCAGCAGCTTGGAGGGTCCGAACACTGAAGCTTTCTTT.

The chain couples TRBV5-1 to TRBJ1-5, with D uncertain. The CDR3 is 13 amino acids. Germline values: CDR1 SGHRS, CDR2 YFSETQ. Trimming took 2 bases from V and 7 from J, leaving 10 bases between them. Here the CDR3 DNA reads TGCGCCAGCAGCTTCTCACCCGGACAGCCCCAGCATTTT. Translating gives CASSFSPGQPQHF.

The gene calls are TRBV27 and TRBJ1-1; 9 bases are a match to TRBD1. CDR1 and CDR2 from the germline V gene are MNHEY and SMNVEV (reference sequence). CDR3 length: 16 residues. With V trimmed by 5 bases and J by 7 bases, 14 bases remained unmatched. The CDR3 loop reads CASSPITGGWYFEAFF. The CDR3 DNA reads as TGTGCCAGCAGTCCGATTACAGGGGGCTGGTACTTTGAAGCTTTCTTT.

The chain couples TRBV6-5 to TRBJ2-5; D gene unclear. The CDR3 length is 14 residues. Germline CDR1 is MNHEY and CDR2 is SVGAGI. The V end was cut by 0 bases, the J end by 5 bases, with 10 bases between. CDR3 bases: TGTGCCAGCAGTTACTCGATAGGTGGGGAGACCCAGTACTTC. Amino acid sequence: CASSYSIGGETQYF.

This chain connects TRBV2 to TRBJ1-1; TRBD1 matches at 9 bases. The CDR3 sequence is 17 residues long. CDR1 is SNHLY, CDR2 FYNNEI, per germline. V shed 3 bases, J shed 5 bases, and the junction held 13 bases outside the gene matches. CDR3 DNA: TGTGCCAGCAGTGATTTAGGTCAGACAGGGGGAAGAACTGAAGCTTTCTTT. Translation gives CASSDLGQTGGRTEAFF.

This chain connects TRBV5-1 to TRBJ2-7; D possibly corresponds to TRBD2 (6 bases). CDR3 size: 18 residues. Trimming cost V 0 bases and J 6 bases, with 25 bases left between them. Germline V gene data show CDR1 as SGHRS and CDR2 as YFSETQ. This CDR3 is CASSLVRVEDYPFPEQYF. CDR3 coding DNA: TGCGCCAGCAGCTTGGTGAGGGTGGAGGACTACCCGTTCCCCGAGCAGTACTTC.

This clone was recorded once. J is TRBJ2-2 and V is TRBV7-6; D possibly corresponds to TRBD2 (6 bases). The ends were cut back, 10 bases at V and 0 bases at J, with 24 bases in the middle. The germline CDR1 and CDR2 sequences are SGHVS and FNYEAQ. The CDR3 runs 18 residues. The chain's CDR3 is CATLSGWGVGSNTGELFF. CDR3 DNA: TGTGCCACCCTATCCGGATGGGGGGTTGGATCGAACACCGGGGAGCTGTTTTTT.

V is TRBV6-4 and J is TRBJ2-3; 8 bases are a match to TRBD1. V gave up 5 bases and J gave up 6 bases; unmatched junction bases: 22. CDR1 is MRHNA, CDR2 SNTAGT, per germline. This CDR3 has 19 residues. CDR3 coding DNA: TGTGCCAGCAGTCCTCCCGCCGGACAGGGTGTGAGGGTCGGGGATACGCAGTATTTT. The encoded protein is CASSPPAGQGVRVGDTQYF.

Worth noting for this clone: The CDR3 carries no conserved terminal phenylalanine or tryptophan, so it likely arises from a read error. Because the CDR3's place on the DNA is in doubt, the DNA is left out and the CDR3 is given as listed by TCRdb. The chain carries TRBV7-9 and TRBJ1-2. The CDR3 comprises 13 residues, both ends counted. Germline CDR1 reads SEHNR; CDR2 reads FQNEAQ (reference sequence). This CDR3 is CASSGIPLDIFLI.

The CDR3: CSVPTSGGVYEQFF. CDR3 nucleotides: TGCAGCGTCCCCACTAGCGGGGGGGTGTATGAGCAGTTCTTC. The chain employs TRBV29-1 and TRBJ2-1, with 13 bases fitting TRBD2. V shed 6 bases and J 8 bases; nucleotides not matched to a gene: 7. This CDR3 contains 14 residues. CDR1 and CDR2 from the germline V gene are SQVTM and ANQGSEA.

The chain carries TRBV27 and TRBJ2-3; a possible D gene is TRBD2 (6 bases). CDR3 length: 13 residues. Per germline, CDR1 MNHEY and CDR2 SMNVEV (reference sequence). V was trimmed by 3 bases and J by 6 bases, leaving 10 bases between them. CDR3 sequence: CASSLFLADTQYF. The CDR3 coding sequence is TGTGCCAGCAGTTTGTTTCTAGCGGATACGCAGTATTTT.

The CDR3, as DNA: TGTGCCAGCAGTGCACAGGGGAGAAAGTACGAGCAGTACTTC. It translates to CASSAQGRKYEQYF. This chain connects TRBV6-1 to TRBJ2-7; 7 positions match TRBD1. Trimming at V came to 4 bases and at J to 4 bases, leaving 7 bases not matched to a gene. The CDR3 is 14 residues long. Germline V gene data show CDR1 as MNHNS and CDR2 as SASEGT.

The chain links TRBV9 to TRBJ2-1; D is perhaps TRBD2 (6 bases). Deletions cut 3 bases from V and 4 bases from J, with 17 bases between. The CDR3 sequence is 16 residues long. Germline V gene sequence: CDR1 SGDLS, CDR2 YYNGEE. The CDR3 DNA is TGTGCCAGCAGCGCCCCTGGGCGGGGAAATTACAATGAGCAGTTCTTC. Its protein product is CASSAPGRGNYNEQFF.

The chain recombines TRBV23-1 with TRBJ1-2; 10 bases align to TRBD1. TRBV23-1 is an ORF, and what it does is uncertain. J lost 8 bases, V lost 6 bases, and 18 bases had no gene match. CDR3 size: 17 residues. For the CDR3, the DNA is TGCGCCAGCAGCCGATACCCACCGGGACAGGGGAGGGAGGGCTACACCTTC. This codes for CASSRYPPGQGREGYTF.